This TCR beta chain appears in the sequencing data of a study of cytomegalovirus exposure and HLA in healthy donors. Study findings and constraints: Among CMV-associated TCR beta chains, most appeared HLA-restricted in a later analysis.

This clone was counted only a few times. As yet, its antigen is unknown. PCR used 60 Vbeta primers and 13 Jbeta primers. Data came from immunoSEQ multiplex PCR; TCRdb stores just in-frame clones and leaves some out. The data hold around 40,000 clones, with 60% to 70% observed a single time. Germline V gene lookup returns CDR1 MNHEY and CDR2 SVGAGI. The V gene lost 8 bases and the J gene lost 3 bases, with 14 bases spanning the gap. CDR3 length: 13 amino acids. This chain links TRBV6-5 with TRBJ2-7, with TRBD1 as a possible D gene (6 bases). The sequence derives from a man aged 35 to 55 in good health and CMV-seronegative. Sequencing was done on a sample of PBMCs. The CDR3 loop reads CASGSDRSYEQYF. The CDR3 DNA follows: TGTGCCAGCGGATCCGACAGGAGCTACGAGCAGTACTTC.